One and the same sample provided the 12 T cell receptor beta chains below, sequenced in a study of OX40 agonist ivuxolimab in advanced cancers. Sequenced by immunoSEQ multiplex PCR; TCRdb stores in-frame clones only, minus some. The profile shows some 70,000 clones, 70% to 90% of them singletons. The specimen comprised CD4+ or CD8+ T cells sorted from blood, sampled in a trial of the OX40 agonist ivuxolimab. All receptors come from an adult with an advanced solid tumor such as melanoma, head and neck, liver or kidney cancer.

CDR3 loop: CASSPSGSNTGELFF. As DNA, the CDR3 is TGTGCCAGCAGCCCCAGCGGGAGTAACACCGGGGAGCTGTTTTTT. V is TRBV28 and J is TRBJ2-2; 8 positions agree with TRBD2. The CDR3 runs 15 residues. V was pared by 6 bases and J by 2 bases, with 5 bases of the junction left unmatched. Germline V gene sequence: CDR1 MDHEN, CDR2 SYDVKM.

J is TRBJ2-7 and V is TRBV28; 11 nucleotides line up with TRBD2. Germline CDR1 is MDHEN and CDR2 is SYDVKM. CDR3 length equals 16 residues. With V trimmed by 3 bases and J by 11 bases, 15 bases remained unmatched. The CDR3 bases are TGTGCCAGCAGTTTGAACCTTAAGTCGACTAGCGGGATTGAGTACTTC. Protein product: CASSLNLKSTSGIEYF.

The V gene is TRBV27, the J gene TRBJ2-3, with 7 bases matching TRBD1. The V and J ends lost 0 bases and 1 base, in that order; junction bases with no gene match: 4. The CDR3 length is 16 residues. Germline CDR1 MNHEY, CDR2 SMNVEV (reference sequence). The DNA of the CDR3 is TGTGCCAGCAGTTTATCGAGGGGGCAGGGCACAGATACGCAGTATTTT. Protein product: CASSLSRGQGTDTQYF.

J is TRBJ2-7 and V is TRBV4-3, with 12 bases identical to TRBD2. The length of the CDR3 is 18 residues. J was trimmed by 0 bases and V by 1 base; bases with no gene match: 7. CDR1 is LGHNA, CDR2 YSLEER, per germline. CDR3 protein: CASSQGPSGRGYSYEQYF. CDR3 DNA sequence: TGCGCCAGCAGCCAAGGGCCTAGCGGGAGGGGTTACTCCTACGAGCAGTACTTC.

This rearrangement joins TRBV7-2 to TRBJ2-1, with TRBD1 matching over 7 bases. Germline V gene lookup returns CDR1 SGHTA and CDR2 FQGNSA. This CDR3 comprises 15 residues. Trimming cost V 5 bases and J 0 bases; bases outside gene matches: 4. The chain's CDR3 is CASSNRDSSYNEQFF. The CDR3, as DNA: TGTGCCAGCAGCAACCGGGACAGCTCCTACAATGAGCAGTTCTTC.

The table lists this clone with a few counts. The sample carries other DNA sequences with the same CDR3. The chain combines TRBV5-1 with TRBJ1-2, with TRBD1 matching over 7 bases. Germline CDR1 is SGHRS and CDR2 is YFSETQ. There are 13 residues in the CDR3. J was trimmed by 8 bases and V by 0 bases; bases with no gene match: 4. CDR3 amino acids: CASSLGQGGGYTF. DNA of the CDR3: TGCGCCAGCAGCTTGGGACAGGGAGGCGGCTACACCTTC.

The rearrangement joins TRBV11-2 to TRBJ2-2; D is perhaps TRBD1 (6 bases). V was trimmed by 2 bases and J by 4 bases, leaving 11 bases between them. Germline V gene sequence: CDR1 SGHAT, CDR2 FQNNGV. CDR3 length: 15 amino acids. The CDR3 DNA reads as TGTGCCAGCAGCTTATCCCTCAGGGGCACCGGGGAGCTGTTTTTT. Its translation: CASSLSLRGTGELFF.

The CDR3 sequence: CAWSVRRRTGEETQYF. The CDR3 coding sequence is TGTGCCTGGAGTGTAAGGCGGAGGACAGGGGAGGAGACCCAGTACTTC. The chain has TRBV30 and TRBJ2-5, with 9 bases that match TRBD1. This CDR3 has 16 amino acids. CDR1 is GTSNPN, CDR2 SVGIG, per germline (reference sequence). V lost 0 bases to trimming and J lost 5 bases; unmatched junction nucleotides: 10.

In its sample, this clone was seen once. The chain is built from TRBV5-1 and TRBJ2-3, with 7 positions matching TRBD1. In germline, CDR1 is SGHRS, CDR2 YFSETQ. The CDR3 has 14 residues. V lost 4 bases to trimming and J lost 1 base; unmatched junction nucleotides: 3. CDR3 sequence: CASSAGQGTDTQYF. Here the CDR3 DNA reads TGCGCCAGCAGCGCCGGACAGGGCACAGATACGCAGTATTTT. The full variable domain, its missing parts supplied by reference TRBV5-1 and TRBJ2-3, is KAGVTQTPRYLIKTRGQQVTLSCSPISGHRSVSWYQQTPGQGLQFLFEYFSETQRNKGNFPGRFSGRQFSNSRSEMNVSTLELGDSALYLCASSAGQGTDTQYFGPGTRLTVL.

This rearrangement joins TRBV15 to TRBJ2-6; TRBD2 is a possible D gene (7 bases). The germline V gene encodes CDR1 LNHNV and CDR2 YYDKDF (reference sequence). CDR3 length: 18 residues. The V and J ends lost 1 base and 0 bases respectively, with 13 bases between them. The CDR3 coding sequence is TGTGCCACCAGCAGAGGGGGCGGGGGCCCCTCTGGGGCCAACGTCCTGACTTTC. Encoded protein: CATSRGGGGPSGANVLTF.

This chain joins TRBV15 and TRBJ2-3; D ambiguous. Germline CDR1 reads LNHNV; CDR2 reads YYDKDF (reference sequence). V was trimmed by 8 bases and J by 5 bases, leaving 17 bases between them. CDR3 length: 14 amino acids. CDR3 bases: TGTGCCACCCGAAATAGTTGGGCCCAAGATACGCAGTATTTT. It is translated as CATRNSWAQDTQYF.

The chain carries TRBV5-1 and TRBJ2-1; 12 bases fit TRBD1. The V gene end was trimmed by 4 bases and the J gene end by 4 bases; junction bases not matched to a gene: 9. The CDR3 is made up of 17 amino acids. CDR1 and CDR2 (germline): SGHRS, YFSETQ. The CDR3 DNA reads TGCGCCAGCAGCGTTCCGGGACAGGGGGCGGTTTACAATGAGCAGTTCTTC. Amino acid sequence: CASSVPGQGAVYNEQFF.